This passage covers 13 T cell receptor beta chains from one sample sequenced in a study of early T cells in non-severe SARS-CoV-2 infection. TCRdb re-called the 5' RACE reads with MiXCR, one entry per CDR3 protein. The sample holds roughly 77,000 distinct CDR3 sequences, 10% to 15% seen once. The sequencing sample was made of whole blood. The receptors stem from an adult who was a healthcare worker with PCR-confirmed SARS-CoV-2 infection or an uninfected control (not recorded which).

J is TRBJ2-2 and V is TRBV29-1; D possibly corresponds to TRBD2 (5 bases). Germline loops: CDR1 SQVTM, CDR2 ANQGSEA. V was pared by 0 bases and J by 5 bases, with 10 bases between. CDR3 length: 14 residues. DNA of the CDR3: TGCAGCGTTGAAGATCCGCCGGGAACCGGGGAGCTGTTTTTT. This encodes CSVEDPPGTGELFF.

This chain's CDR3 is CASSAGGGQPQHF. The CDR3 nucleotides read TGTGCCAGCAGTGCAGGGGGCGGTCAGCCCCAGCATTTT. The chain couples TRBV25-1 to TRBJ1-5, with 8 bases identical to TRBD1. The CDR3 extends over 13 amino acids. Unmatched junction bases numbered 2, after V lost 4 bases and J lost 6 bases. CDR1 and CDR2 from the germline V gene are MGHDK and SYGVNS. Looking up the rest from reference TRBV25-1 and TRBJ1-5 gives the full variable domain: EADIYQTPRYLVIGTGKKITLECSQTMGHDKMYWYQQDPGMELHLIHYSYGVNSTEKGDLSSESTVSRIRTEHFPLTLESARPSHTSQYLCASSAGGGQPQHFGDGTRLSIL.

This clonotype was counted many times. The chain employs TRBV21-1 and TRBJ1-5; the DNA was not compared with TRBD1, the D call given in the table. TRBV21-1 is assigned pseudogene status. The CDR3 has 17 amino acids. The CDR3 bases are TGTGCCAGCAGCAAAGAAAGGGCCAGGGGTAGCAATCAGCCCCAGCATTTT. Residues: CASSKERARGSNQPQHF.

The V call is TRBV12-3 or TRBV12-4, the J call TRBJ2-5; TRBD2 aligns across 14 bases. V dropped 5 bases and J dropped 3; count of bases not matched to a gene: 5. The CDR3 runs 16 residues. The chain's CDR3 is CASSVTSGGDEETQYF. CDR3 sequence (DNA): TGTGCCAGCAGTGTGACTAGCGGGGGGGATGAAGAGACCCAGTACTTC.

The chain links TRBV28 to TRBJ2-5; D is possibly TRBD2 (6 bases). V lost 3 bases to trimming and J lost 5 bases, with 13 bases between them. The CDR3 sequence is 14 residues long. Germline CDR1 and CDR2: MDHEN and SYDVKM. CDR3 residues: CASSFPRAGETQYF. In DNA, the CDR3 is TGTGCCAGCAGTTTCCCCAGGGCGGGGGAGACCCAGTACTTC.

In its sample, this clonotype was seen many times. The rearrangement links TRBV4-1 to TRBJ2-4; no definite D call. CDR3 length: 13 residues. In germline, CDR1 is MGHRA, CDR2 YSYEKL. V was pared by 3 bases and J by 8 bases, with 11 bases between. The CDR3 nucleotides read TGCGCCAGCAGCCACAACCCTGGAGACATTCAGTACTTC. This encodes CASSHNPGDIQYF.

This clonotype showed up just a few times. The chain uses TRBV29-1 and TRBJ1-2, with a possible D match to TRBD1 (5 bases). Trimming left V 3 bases short and J 4 bases short, with 15 bases between. This CDR3 is built from 14 residues. The germline V gene encodes CDR1 SQVTM and CDR2 ANQGSEA. Here the CDR3 reads CSVDRGTPSYGYTF. CDR3 DNA: TGCAGCGTTGATCGGGGGACCCCAAGCTATGGCTACACCTTC.

The table lists this clonotype with many counts. The J gene is TRBJ2-5, the V gene TRBV20-1, with 9 bases aligning to TRBD1. The length of the CDR3 is 15 residues. Trimming cost V 6 bases and J 4 bases; bases outside gene matches: 12. CDR1 is DFQATT, CDR2 SNEGSKA, per germline (reference sequence). CDR3 amino acids: CSAQGATVFTETQYF. CDR3 sequence (DNA): TGCAGTGCACAGGGGGCAACGGTTTTTACAGAGACCCAGTACTTC.

The chain links TRBV29-1 to TRBJ2-3; D gene unclear. V was pared by 2 bases and J by 5 bases, with 11 bases between. Per the germline V gene, CDR1 is SQVTM and CDR2 is ANQGSEA. This CDR3 spans 13 amino acids. This CDR3 is CSVERTAGDTQYF. As DNA, the CDR3 is TGCAGCGTTGAACGTACTGCTGGAGATACGCAGTATTTT.

The V call is TRBV2, the J call TRBJ2-3; D unresolved. The CDR3 is 15 amino acids. Germline V gene sequence: CDR1 SNHLY, CDR2 FYNNEI. V lost 10 bases and J 0 bases, leaving 17 bases between the germline ends. CDR3 in amino acids: CATRTDNLSTDTQYF. The CDR3 coding sequence is TGTGCCACCCGAACTGACAACCTCAGCACAGATACGCAGTATTTT.

This clonotype was recorded many times. In DNA, the CDR3 is TGTGCCAGCAGCCAAGGCGTGCTGTATGGCTACACCTTC. This encodes CASSQGVLYGYTF. The chain carries TRBV3-1 and TRBJ1-2; D is uncertain. Germline assignment: CDR1 LGHDT and CDR2 YNNKEL (reference sequence). The CDR3 contains 13 residues. Trimming stripped 1 base from V and 5 bases from J, with 8 bases between.

The chain links TRBV30 to TRBJ1-3; D call uncertain. Looked up from germline, CDR1 is GTSNPN and CDR2 is SVGIG (reference sequence). Trimming took off 0 bases at V and 4 bases at J, with 10 bases between the two ends. This CDR3 has 14 amino acids. The CDR3 nucleotides are TGTGCCTGGAGTGTCCACTCCCAAGGAAACACCATATATTTT. The encoded protein is CAWSVHSQGNTIYF.

This clonotype was recorded at least ten times. The genes are TRBV5-1 and TRBJ2-7; the match to TRBD2 covers 8 bases. Germline CDR1 SGHRS, CDR2 YFSETQ. This CDR3 has 14 residues. V was pared by 5 bases and J by 1 base, with 5 bases of the junction left unmatched. The CDR3, as DNA: TGCGCCAGCAGGCCCGGGACTAGTTCCTACGAGCAGTACTTC. It translates to CASRPGTSSYEQYF. The full variable domain, rest sourced from reference TRBV5-1 and TRBJ2-7, is KAGVTQTPRYLIKTRGQQVTLSCSPISGHRSVSWYQQTPGQGLQFLFEYFSETQRNKGNFPGRFSGRQFSNSRSEMNVSTLELGDSALYLCASRPGTSSYEQYFGPGTRLTVT.